A selection of T cell receptor beta chains follows, all from one sample in a study of identifying expanded T cells in peripheral blood. The repertoire was sequenced with immunoSEQ multiplex PCR; TCRdb's copy has only in-frame clones and lacks some. The sample consists of roughly 100,000 clones, roughly 88% of them appearing once. The sequenced sample was blood. These TCRs come from a person aged 18-70 years in good health. The CDR3 runs from the conserved cysteine through the conserved F or W. Fields, in order: V gene, J gene, clone size, D gene, CDR3 protein, CDR3 DNA. A D gene is named only where the DNA matches it firmly. Not all rows give a size; the values are once, few, many and, for expanded clones, a class.

TRBV7-9	TRBJ2-1	-	-	CASSGLAGKAYNEQFF	TGTGCCAGCAGCGGGCTGGCGGGGAAGGCCTACAATGAGCAGTTCTTC
TRBV30	TRBJ2-3	-	-	CAWSVGAASTDTQYF	TGTGCCTGGAGTGTAGGAGCGGCTAGCACAGATACGCAGTATTTT
TRBV6-1	TRBJ1-1	-	-	CASSRDNQNTEAFF	TGTGCCAGCAGCCGTGATAATCAGAACACTGAAGCTTTCTTT
TRBV11-2	TRBJ1-3	few	-	CASSYNQGNTIYF	TGTGCCAGCAGCTACAATCAGGGAAACACCATATATTTT
TRBV6-5	TRBJ2-1	once	-	CASSLTILNEQFF	TGTGCCAGCAGTTTAACTATTTTGAATGAGCAGTTCTTC
TRBV2	TRBJ2-7	few	TRBD2	CASSGAGESSYEQYF	TGTGCCAGCAGTGGTGCGGGGGAAAGCTCCTACGAGCAGTACTTC
TRBV4-1	TRBJ2-3	-	-	CASSQVDLIITDTQYF	TGCGCCAGCAGCCAAGTCGACTTGATAATCACAGATACGCAGTATTTT
TRBV7-7	TRBJ2-5	once	TRBD2	CASSLGSGGAGETQYF	TGTGCCAGCAGCTTAGGTAGCGGGGGGGCCGGAGAGACCCAGTACTTC
TRBV5-1	TRBJ2-1	once	TRBD1	CASGGTGDYNEQFF	TGCGCCAGCGGAGGGACAGGGGACTACAATGAGCAGTTCTTC
TRBV7-3	TRBJ2-1	-	-	CASSLLGRQDYNEQFF	TGTGCCAGCAGCTTACTCGGCAGACAGGATTACAATGAGCAGTTCTTC
TRBV7-9	TRBJ1-2	-	-	CASSERSGEGYTF	TGTGCCAGCAGCGAACGGTCGGGGGAAGGCTACACCTTC
TRBV7-7	TRBJ2-1	-	-	CASSSGRNEQFF	TGTGCCAGCAGCTCGGGCCGAAATGAGCAGTTCTTC
TRBV5-1	TRBJ2-1	-	-	CASSFMGQDEQFF	TGCGCCAGCAGCTTCATGGGCCAGGATGAGCAGTTCTTC
TRBV6-1	TRBJ2-7	-	-	CASSSRDASSYEQYF	TGTGCCAGCAGTAGCCGGGACGCTAGCTCCTACGAGCAGTACTTC
TRBV7-2	TRBJ2-7	once	TRBD2	CASSVGLAIYEQYF	TGTGCCAGCAGCGTGGGACTAGCGATCTACGAGCAGTACTTC
TRBV5-6	TRBJ2-1	-	TRBD1	CASSLTGDSNEQFF	TGTGCCAGCAGCCTTACCGGGGACAGTAATGAGCAGTTCTTC
TRBV5-1	TRBJ2-1	-	-	CASREGGSEQFF	TGCGCCAGCAGAGAGGGGGGGAGTGAGCAGTTCTTC
TRBV28	TRBJ1-2	few	-	CATLKAVNYGYTF	TGTGCCACCCTCAAGGCGGTGAACTATGGCTACACCTTC
TRBV6-6	TRBJ1-3	-	-	CASSSTGELSGNTIYF	TGTGCCAGCAGTTCTACAGGCGAACTCTCTGGAAACACCATATATTTT
TRBV18	TRBJ1-1	-	-	CASSPPKGQNTEAFF	TGTGCCAGCTCACCGCCGAAGGGACAGAACACTGAAGCTTTCTTT
TRBV2	TRBJ2-5	-	TRBD1	CASSERGRTGETQYF	TGTGCCAGCAGTGAAAGGGGGCGAACAGGGGAGACCCAGTACTTC
TRBV29-1	TRBJ1-3	once	-	CSVEGTGRSNTIYF	TGCAGCGTTGAGGGGACGGGGAGGTCAAACACCATATATTTT
TRBV5-5	TRBJ1-4	-	-	CASSSSPDAEKLFF	TGTGCCAGCAGCTCCTCCCCTGACGCAGAAAAACTGTTTTTT
TRBV5-6	TRBJ1-2	-	-	CASSAVSANYGYTF	TGTGCCAGCAGCGCAGTCTCAGCTAACTATGGCTACACCTTC
TRBV6-1	TRBJ2-7	-	-	CASSEAHSRDEQYF	TGTGCCAGCAGTGAGGCCCATTCAAGGGACGAGCAGTACTTC
TRBV9	TRBJ2-5	-	TRBD2	CASSVDRGGETQYF	TGTGCCAGCAGCGTAGATCGGGGAGGGGAGACCCAGTACTTC
TRBV6-5	TRBJ1-1	-	TRBD1	CASRDQGVAEAFF	TGTGCCAGCAGAGATCAGGGGGTCGCTGAAGCTTTCTTT
TRBV30	TRBJ1-6	many	-	CAWNTGLGNSPLHF	TGTGCCTGGAATACGGGGCTCGGGAATTCACCCCTCCACTTT
TRBV7-2	TRBJ1-3	-	-	CASTPPGTSSGNTIYF	TGTGCCAGCACCCCCCCGGGAACAAGCTCTGGAAACACCATATATTTT
TRBV7-9	TRBJ1-6	many	-	CASQLGGEQSPLHF	TGTGCCAGCCAACTCGGGGGGGAGCAATCACCCCTCCACTTT
TRBV7-2	TRBJ2-1	-	-	CASSLVTEQFF	TGTGCCAGCAGCTTAGTGACTGAGCAGTTCTTC
TRBV10-3	TRBJ2-2	-	-	CAISVRQANTGELFF	TGTGCCATCAGTGTTAGGCAGGCCAACACCGGGGAGCTGTTTTTT
TRBV7-9	TRBJ1-4	-	-	CASSLMSDGMFF	TGTGCCAGCAGCCTCATGTCGGACGGGATGTTTTTT
TRBV29-1	TRBJ1-2	-	-	CSVDSQGAYGYTF	TGCAGCGTTGACAGCCAGGGAGCCTATGGCTACACCTTC
TRBV28	TRBJ1-4	-	-	CASSKAGASSGEKLFF	TGTGCCAGCAGTAAAGCCGGGGCCTCGAGTGGAGAAAAACTGTTTTTT
TRBV5-5	TRBJ1-6	-	-	CASSSPGGNSPLHF	TGTGCCAGCAGCTCCCCCGGGGGGAATTCACCCCTCCACTTT
TRBV28	TRBJ2-3	-	-	CASSTTTTDTQYF	TGTGCCAGCAGCACCACGACGACAGATACGCAGTATTTT
TRBV6-4	TRBJ1-1	-	-	CASSWQTGTEAFF	TGTGCCAGCAGTTGGCAGACGGGCACTGAAGCTTTCTTT
TRBV7-7	TRBJ2-3	-	-	CASSFGTGADTQYF	TGTGCCAGCAGCTTTGGGACGGGCGCAGATACGCAGTATTTT
TRBV27	TRBJ1-5	-	-	CASSSSRGSNQPQHF	TGTGCCAGCAGTTCCTCACGGGGGAGCAATCAGCCCCAGCATTTT
TRBV2	TRBJ1-5	few	-	CASREGGQPQHF	TGTGCTTCCCGGGAGGGGGGTCAGCCCCAGCATTTT
TRBV6-6	TRBJ2-1	-	-	CASSGRADEQFF	TGTGCCAGCAGTGGCCGGGCCGATGAGCAGTTCTTC